This TCR beta chain was sequenced in a study of identical twins. The CDR3 is 16 amino acids. Germline-derived CDR1 and CDR2 are SGDLS and YYNGEE. Germline trimming cut 4 bases from V and 5 bases from J; bases unmatched to any gene: 11. TCRdb itself ran the 5' RACE reads through MiXCR, one entry per CDR3 protein. This sample has about 790,000 distinct CDR3 sequences, with about 18% found just once. This sample also appeared in a second study, on T cells expressing NK-cell markers. From that report: Of the CD8+ T cells in a handful of donors, roughly 1.0-7.5% belonged to dominant NKG2C+ clonotypes.

The genes are TRBV9 and TRBJ2-5, with 10 bases aligning to TRBD2. The sequence came from a young woman in good health. The specimen was PBMCs. CDR3 sequence: CASSPKRGGFGETQYF. CDR3 in DNA: TGTGCCAGCAGCCCCAAGCGGGGGGGCTTTGGGGAGACCCAGTACTTC.